Sequencing of this TCR beta chain was carried out in a study of blood T cell repertoires in COVID-19. Measured with immunoSEQ multiplex PCR; TCRdb has only the in-frame clones, and not every one. The table records approximately 270,000 clones, roughly 86% of them present only once. The length of the CDR3 is 16 residues. V was shortened by 4 bases and J by 7 bases, with 20 bases between the two germline ends. Looked up from germline, CDR1 is MDHEN and CDR2 is SYDVKM. This clone has only one observation. The chain joins TRBV28 to TRBJ2-4; TRBD2 is a possible D gene (7 bases). This TCR was sampled from a man between 35 and 55 years old with active or convalescent COVID-19. The sample was peripheral blood. The CDR3 sequence is CASSSTQGGVGNIQYF. The DNA of the CDR3 is TGTGCCAGCAGTTCGACCCAAGGGGGGGTTGGGAACATTCAGTACTTC.